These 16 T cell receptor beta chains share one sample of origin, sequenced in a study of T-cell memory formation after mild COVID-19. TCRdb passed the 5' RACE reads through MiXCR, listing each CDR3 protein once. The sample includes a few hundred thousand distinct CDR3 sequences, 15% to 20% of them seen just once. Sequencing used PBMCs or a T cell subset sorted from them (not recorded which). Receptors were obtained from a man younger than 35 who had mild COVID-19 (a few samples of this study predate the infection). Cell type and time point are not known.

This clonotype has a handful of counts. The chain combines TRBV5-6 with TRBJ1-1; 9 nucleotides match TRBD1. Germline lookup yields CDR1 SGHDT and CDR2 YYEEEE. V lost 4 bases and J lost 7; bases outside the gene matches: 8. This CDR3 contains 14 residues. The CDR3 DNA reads TGTGCCAGCAGCGTTCTAACAGGGGGCAGTGAAGCTTTCTTT. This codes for CASSVLTGGSEAFF.

The CDR3 DNA reads TGTGCCAGCAGTTTGAACAGGAACTATGGCTACACCTTC. Protein sequence: CASSLNRNYGYTF. The chain joins TRBV28 to TRBJ1-2; maybe TRBD1 (5 bases). CDR3 length: 13 residues. V lost 3 bases to trimming and J lost 2 bases, with 7 bases between them. The V gene's germline CDR1 is MDHEN and CDR2 SYDVKM.

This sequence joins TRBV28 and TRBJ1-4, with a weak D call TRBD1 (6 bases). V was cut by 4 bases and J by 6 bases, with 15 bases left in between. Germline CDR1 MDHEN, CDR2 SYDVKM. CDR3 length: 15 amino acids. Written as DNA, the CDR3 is TGTGCCAGCAGTTCAAACAGGGTGTGGGATGAAAAACTGTTTTTT. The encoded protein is CASSSNRVWDEKLFF. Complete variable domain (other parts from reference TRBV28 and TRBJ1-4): DVKVTQSSRYLVKRTGEKVFLECVQDMDHENMFWYRQDPGLGLRLIYFSYDVKMKEKGDIPEGYSVSREKKERFSLILESASTNQTSMYLCASSSNRVWDEKLFFGSGTQLSVL.

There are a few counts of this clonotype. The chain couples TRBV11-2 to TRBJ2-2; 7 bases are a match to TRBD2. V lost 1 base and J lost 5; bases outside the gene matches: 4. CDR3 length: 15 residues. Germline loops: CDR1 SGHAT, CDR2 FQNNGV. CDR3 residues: CASSLARGLTGELFF. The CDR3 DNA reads TGTGCCAGCAGCTTAGCCCGGGGACTAACCGGGGAGCTGTTTTTT. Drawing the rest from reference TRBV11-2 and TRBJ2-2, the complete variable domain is EAGVAQSPRYKIIEKRQSVAFWCNPISGHATLYWYQQILGQGPKLLIQFQNNGVVDDSQLPKDRFSAERLKGVDSTLKIQPAKLEDSAVYLCASSLARGLTGELFFGEGSRLTVL.

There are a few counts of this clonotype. As DNA, the CDR3 is TGCGCCAGCAGCCAAGATGGGACCCACACACTGGAGCTGTTTTTT. It is translated as CASSQDGTHTLELFF. The chain recombines TRBV4-3 with TRBJ2-2, with D perhaps TRBD1 or TRBD2 (5 bases each). With 0 bases removed from V and 10 bases from J, the gap between germline ends came to 15 bases. Germline V lookup: CDR1 LGHNA, CDR2 YSLEER. The length of the CDR3 is 15 residues.

CDR3 nucleotide sequence: TGCAGTGCCATCAATTACAGGGGGCGCGAGGCAGATACGCAGTATTTT. It translates to CSAINYRGREADTQYF. The genes are TRBV20-1 and TRBJ2-3, with 9 bases that match TRBD1. The CDR3 is made up of 16 amino acids. The V gene end was trimmed by 6 bases and the J gene end by 4 bases; junction bases not matched to a gene: 14. From germline, CDR1 is DFQATT and CDR2 SNEGSKA (reference sequence).

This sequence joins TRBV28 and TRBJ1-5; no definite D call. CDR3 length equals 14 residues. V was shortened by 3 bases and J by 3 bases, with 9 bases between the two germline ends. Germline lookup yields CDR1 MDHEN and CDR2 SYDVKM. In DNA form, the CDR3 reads TGTGCCAGCAGTTTCTTGGGGTTCAATCAGCCCCAGCATTTT. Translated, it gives CASSFLGFNQPQHF.

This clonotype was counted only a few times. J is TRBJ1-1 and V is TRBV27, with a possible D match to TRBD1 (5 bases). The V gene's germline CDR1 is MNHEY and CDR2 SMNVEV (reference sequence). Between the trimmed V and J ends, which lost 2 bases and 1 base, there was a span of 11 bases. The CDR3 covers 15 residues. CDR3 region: CASSLRQRGNTEAFF. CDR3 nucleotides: TGTGCCAGCAGTTTAAGACAGAGAGGGAACACTGAAGCTTTCTTT.

CDR3 DNA: TGTGCCAGCAGTCCCGCCTACAGAACACTGAACACCGGGGAGCTGTTTTTT. Its translation: CASSPAYRTLNTGELFF. The chain carries TRBV6-2 or TRBV6-3 and TRBJ2-2; D is ambiguous. The CDR3 runs to 17 residues. The germline gives CDR1 MNHEY, CDR2 SVGEGT. Trimming removed 5 bases at V and 1 base at J, with 17 bases between.

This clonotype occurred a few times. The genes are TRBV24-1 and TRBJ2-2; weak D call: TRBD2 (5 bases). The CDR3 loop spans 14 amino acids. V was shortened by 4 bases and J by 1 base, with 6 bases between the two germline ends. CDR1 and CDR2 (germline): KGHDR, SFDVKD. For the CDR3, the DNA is TGTGCCACCAGTGAGGCGGGGAACACCGGGGAGCTGTTTTTT. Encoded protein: CATSEAGNTGELFF.

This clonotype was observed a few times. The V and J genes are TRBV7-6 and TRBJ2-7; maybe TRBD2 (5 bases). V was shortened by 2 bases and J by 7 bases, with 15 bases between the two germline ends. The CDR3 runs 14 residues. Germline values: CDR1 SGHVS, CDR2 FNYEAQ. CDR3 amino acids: CASSLSEGSGEQYV. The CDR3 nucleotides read TGTGCCAGCAGCTTATCGGAAGGGAGTGGGGAGCAGTACGTC.

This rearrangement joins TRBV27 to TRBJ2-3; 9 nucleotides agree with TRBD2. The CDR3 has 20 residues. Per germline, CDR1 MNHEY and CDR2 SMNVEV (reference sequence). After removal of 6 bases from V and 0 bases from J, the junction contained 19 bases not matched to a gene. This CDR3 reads CASSPRASGGPYSSTDTQYF. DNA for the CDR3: TGTGCCAGCAGCCCCCGGGCCAGCGGGGGGCCGTACTCTAGCACAGATACGCAGTATTTT.

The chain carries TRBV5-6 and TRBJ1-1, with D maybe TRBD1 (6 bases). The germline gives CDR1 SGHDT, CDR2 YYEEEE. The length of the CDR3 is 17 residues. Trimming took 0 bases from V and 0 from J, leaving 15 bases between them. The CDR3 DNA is TGTGCCAGCAGCTTGGAATGGGGGCCTGAGATGAACACTGAAGCTTTCTTT. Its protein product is CASSLEWGPEMNTEAFF.

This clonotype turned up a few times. CDR3 sequence (DNA): TGCGCCAGCAGCTTACAACAGAGGAGGGAAGAGACCCAGTACTTC. This encodes CASSLQQRREETQYF. The chain combines TRBV5-1 with TRBJ2-5; perhaps TRBD2 as D (6 bases). Between the trimmed V and J ends, which lost 2 bases and 3 bases, there was a span of 14 bases. CDR3 length: 15 residues. CDR1 and CDR2 (germline): SGHRS, YFSETQ.

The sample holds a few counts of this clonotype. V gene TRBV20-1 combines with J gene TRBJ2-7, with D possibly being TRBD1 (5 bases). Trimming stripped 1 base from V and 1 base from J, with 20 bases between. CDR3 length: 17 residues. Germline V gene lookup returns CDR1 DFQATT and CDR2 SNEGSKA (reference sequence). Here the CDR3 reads CSARGPPRESGSYEQYF. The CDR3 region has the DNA TGCAGTGCTAGAGGCCCCCCCAGGGAATCCGGATCCTACGAGCAGTACTTC.

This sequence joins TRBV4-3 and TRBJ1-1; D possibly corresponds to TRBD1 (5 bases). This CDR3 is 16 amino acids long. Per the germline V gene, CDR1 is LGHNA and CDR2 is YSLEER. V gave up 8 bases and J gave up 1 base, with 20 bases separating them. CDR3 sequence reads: CASAKGAPSENTEAFF. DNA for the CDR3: TGCGCCAGCGCGAAAGGGGCCCCCTCTGAGAACACTGAAGCTTTCTTT.